One and the same sample provided the 15 T cell receptor beta chains below, sequenced in a study of blood T cell repertoires in COVID-19. Sequenced by immunoSEQ multiplex PCR; TCRdb stores in-frame clones only, minus some. The repertoire consists of roughly 230,000 clones, with about nine tenths occurring once and the leading ten covering 0.83%. The sequencing sample was made of peripheral blood. These TCRs come from a man aged 25 to 45 with COVID-19, enrolled during active disease.

This chain links TRBV19 with TRBJ1-6, with a tentative D call TRBD1 (5 bases). Germline V CDR1 and CDR2: LNHDA, SQIVND (reference sequence). Trimming stripped 1 base from V and 8 bases from J, with 9 bases between. The CDR3 runs to 14 residues. CDR3 DNA sequence: TGTGCCAGTAGTATAGGCAGGGTTGATTCACCCCTCCACTTT. This gives the protein CASSIGRVDSPLHF.

This clone was seen just once. The rearrangement joins TRBV5-1 to TRBJ2-2; 8 bases map to TRBD2. CDR1 and CDR2 (germline): SGHRS, YFSETQ. This CDR3 is built from 18 residues. V lost 0 bases and J lost 0; bases outside the gene matches: 7. As DNA, the CDR3 is TGCGCCAGCAGCTTGGGCAGCGGGGGCTCCGCGAACACCGGGGAGCTGTTTTTT. Its protein is CASSLGSGGSANTGELFF.

V is TRBV6-5 and J is TRBJ2-4; a weak D match, TRBD2 (5 bases). The CDR3 is 12 residues long. Germline CDR1 and CDR2: MNHEY and SVGAGI. V lost 2 bases and J 11 bases, leaving 10 bases between the germline ends. The CDR3 protein is CASSYGRDVQYF. CDR3 DNA: TGTGCCAGCAGTTACGGGAGAGATGTTCAGTACTTC.

The V gene is TRBV6-1, the J gene TRBJ2-1; D is undetermined. Germline V CDR1 and CDR2: MNHNS, SASEGT. The CDR3 covers 12 residues. V shed 1 base and J shed 11 bases, with 9 bases lying between them. CDR3 amino acids: CASSEVGTQQFF. In DNA form, the CDR3 reads TGTGCCAGCAGTGAAGTCGGTACTCAGCAGTTCTTC.

The J gene is TRBJ1-2, the V gene TRBV6-5; no clear D gene. The germline CDR1 and CDR2 sequences are MNHEY and SVGAGI. Trimming pared 10 bases from V and 0 bases from J, leaving 12 bases between. There are 13 residues in the CDR3. The CDR3 here is CATSLGANYGYTF. The DNA for the CDR3 is TGTGCCACTTCTCTAGGAGCTAACTATGGCTACACCTTC.

This sequence joins TRBV3-1 (or the pseudogene TRBV3-2) and TRBJ1-4, with D unresolved. The germline gives CDR1 LGHDT, CDR2 YNNKEL (reference sequence). The V end was cut by 1 base, the J end by 6 bases, with 9 bases between. CDR3 length: 14 amino acids. This CDR3 reads CASSQVQRDEKLFF. DNA of the CDR3: TGTGCCAGCAGCCAAGTTCAGAGGGATGAAAAACTGTTTTTT.

This clone appeared a single time. The V and J genes are TRBV9 and TRBJ2-1; 8 bases align to TRBD1. The trim removed 3 bases at V and 2 bases at J, leaving 4 bases unmatched. The V gene's germline CDR1 is SGDLS and CDR2 YYNGEE. The CDR3 extends over 15 amino acids. CDR3 DNA: TGTGCCAGCAGCGGTTCAGGGGGCGCCTACAATGAGCAGTTCTTC. Protein product: CASSGSGGAYNEQFF.

V gene TRBV7-7 combines with J gene TRBJ2-5; D remains unclear. Looked up from germline, CDR1 is SSHAT and CDR2 is FNYEAQ (reference sequence). This CDR3 has 14 residues. V dropped 3 bases and J dropped 1 base, with 9 bases sitting between them. The CDR3 region is CASSLVASQETQYF. The CDR3 DNA sequence: TGTGCCAGCAGCTTGGTCGCCAGCCAAGAGACCCAGTACTTC.

This clone was picked up one time. The chain uses TRBV5-5 and TRBJ1-1; no clear D. Per germline, CDR1 SGHKS and CDR2 YYEKEE (reference sequence). This CDR3 region has 13 residues. V lost 4 bases, J lost 3 bases, and 10 bases lay in between. CDR3 sequence reads: CASSVQSDTEAFF. Here the CDR3 DNA reads TGTGCCAGCAGCGTTCAATCGGACACTGAAGCTTTCTTT.

The chain combines TRBV3-1 (or the pseudogene TRBV3-2) with TRBJ1-4; 8 positions agree with TRBD1. This CDR3 is 16 amino acids long. Germline lookup yields CDR1 LGHDT and CDR2 YNNKEL (reference sequence). Unmatched junction bases numbered 11, after V lost 4 bases and J lost 7 bases. CDR3 sequence reads: CASSLGQGVSGEKLFF. In DNA, the CDR3 is TGTGCCAGCAGCCTAGGACAGGGCGTTTCTGGTGAAAAACTGTTTTTT.

The rearrangement joins TRBV7-3 to TRBJ2-7; TRBD2 matches 7 bases. Germline CDR1 SGHTA, CDR2 FQGTGA. CDR3 length: 14 residues. The J segment lost 4 bases and the V segment lost 1 base, leaving 4 bases of the junction unmatched. CDR3: CASSLSRGDYEQYF. The CDR3 region has the DNA TGTGCCAGCAGCTTAAGTCGGGGGGATTACGAGCAGTACTTC.

The chain uses TRBV19 and TRBJ2-7; 8 positions match TRBD1. The J segment lost 5 bases and the V segment lost 3 bases, leaving 3 bases of the junction unmatched. The germline V gene has CDR1 LNHDA and CDR2 SQIVND (reference sequence). CDR3 length equals 13 residues. The chain's CDR3 is CASSMQGAHEQYF. DNA for the CDR3: TGTGCCAGTAGTATGCAGGGGGCCCACGAGCAGTACTTC. Looking up the rest from reference TRBV19 and TRBJ2-7 gives the full variable domain: DGGITQSPKYLFRKEGQNVTLSCEQNLNHDAMYWYRQDPGQGLRLIYYSQIVNDFQKGDIAEGYSVSREKKESFPLTVTSAQKNPTAFYLCASSMQGAHEQYFGPGTRLTVT.

The chain uses TRBV9 and TRBJ2-5; 10 positions match TRBD1. The CDR3 runs 14 residues. The V gene end was trimmed by 3 bases and the J gene end by 5 bases; junction bases not matched to a gene: 4. The germline gives CDR1 SGDLS, CDR2 YYNGEE. The CDR3 DNA is TGTGCCAGCAGCGGGGACAGGGGACGGGAGACCCAGTACTTC. Protein: CASSGDRGRETQYF.

V usage is TRBV6-4 and J usage is TRBJ2-1, with TRBD2 identical over 12 bases. V gave up 2 bases and J gave up 8 bases; unmatched junction bases: 4. The CDR3 consists of 15 residues. Germline CDR1 and CDR2: MRHNA and SNTAGT. CDR3 DNA: TGTGCCAGCAGTGACCGACTAGCGGGGGTCCATGAGCAGTTCTTC. Amino acids: CASSDRLAGVHEQFF.

The chain links TRBV6-2 or TRBV6-3 to TRBJ2-1, with D perhaps matching TRBD1 (5 bases). The V gene lost 1 base and the J gene lost 6 bases, with 13 bases spanning the gap. Germline V gene data show CDR1 as MNHEY and CDR2 as SVGEGT. The CDR3 covers 15 residues. CDR3 DNA: TGTGCCAGCAGTTACTACGGACAACAAGGCAATGAGCAGTTCTTC. Its translation: CASSYYGQQGNEQFF.